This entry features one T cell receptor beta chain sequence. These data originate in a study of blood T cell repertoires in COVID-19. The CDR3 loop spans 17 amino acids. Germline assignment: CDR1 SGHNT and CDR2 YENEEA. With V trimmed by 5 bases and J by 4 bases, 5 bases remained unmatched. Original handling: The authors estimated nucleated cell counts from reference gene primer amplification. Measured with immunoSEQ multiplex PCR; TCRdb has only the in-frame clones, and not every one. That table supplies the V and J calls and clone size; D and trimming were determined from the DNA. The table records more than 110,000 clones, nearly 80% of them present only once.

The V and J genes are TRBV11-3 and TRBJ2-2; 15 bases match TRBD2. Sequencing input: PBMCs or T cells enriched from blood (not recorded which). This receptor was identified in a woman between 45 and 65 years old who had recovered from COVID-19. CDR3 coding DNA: TGTGCCAGCAGCCCGGGACTAGCGGGGGGTAGCACCGGGGAGCTGTTTTTT. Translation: CASSPGLAGGSTGELFF.